Included here is one T cell receptor (beta chain) sequence, with context. This sample stems from a study of blood T cell repertoires in COVID-19. In the original processing: Scientists estimated how many nucleated cells there were by amplifying reference gene primers. Measured with immunoSEQ multiplex PCR; TCRdb has only the in-frame clones, and not every one. That table gives V, J and clone size, and the DNA gave D and trimming. This sample has some 130,000 clones; roughly 84% occur once, and the top ten carry 1.1% to 1.5%. J was trimmed by 4 bases and V by 5 bases; bases with no gene match: 4. The CDR3 extends over 14 amino acids. CDR1 is SGHAT, CDR2 FQNNGV, per germline.

This receptor was obtained from a man aged 60-69 years with acute or convalescent COVID-19. Source material: peripheral blood. The rearrangement uses TRBV11-2 and TRBJ2-7; TRBD1 agrees at 11 bases. For the CDR3, the DNA is TGTGCCAGCAGCGTGGACAGGGGGCAGTACGAGCAGTACTTC. Translating it yields CASSVDRGQYEQYF.